The rows below give T cell receptor beta chains drawn from one sample of a study of cytomegalovirus exposure and HLA in healthy donors. The protocol was immunoSEQ multiplex PCR, while the TCRdb copy is restricted to in-frame clones and leaves out a portion. The sample lists about 120,000 clones, 70% to 90% seen once, with just under 6.5% in the top ten. Sequencing was performed on PBMCs. The receptors come from a woman under 30 in good health and CMV-seropositive. Both conserved end residues are part of each CDR3. The D gene is left open where the match is weak. Where a row states a size, it is once, few, many or the class of an expanded clone; other rows omit it.

>TRBV4-2|-|TRBJ1-3|-
CASSQEQGNTIYF
TGTGCCAGCAGCCAGGAACAGGGAAACACCATATATTTT
>TRBV6-6|-|TRBJ1-2|-
CASSASGLYGYTF
TGTGCCAGCAGCGCTTCTGGACTCTATGGCTACACCTTC
>TRBV30|TRBD2|TRBJ2-5|-
CAWTMTSGGAKWTQYF
TGTGCCTGGACCATGACTAGCGGGGGGGCCAAATGGACCCAGTACTTC
>TRBV9|TRBD1|TRBJ2-1|-
CASSVSAGGSYNEQFF
TGTGCCAGCAGCGTATCGGCAGGGGGCTCCTACAATGAGCAGTTCTTC
>TRBV9|TRBD1|TRBJ1-1|-
CASSATGGGTEAFF
TGTGCCAGCAGCGCTACAGGGGGCGGCACTGAAGCTTTCTTT
>TRBV7-9|TRBD2|TRBJ2-1|-
CASSFVAGGRESEQFF
TGTGCCAGCAGCTTCGTAGCGGGGGGGAGGGAGTCTGAGCAGTTCTTC
>TRBV5-1|TRBD1|TRBJ1-1|-
CASSPKGQVAEAFF
TGCGCCAGCAGCCCGAAAGGACAGGTTGCTGAAGCTTTCTTT
>TRBV6-5|TRBD1|TRBJ2-7|few
CASSPPAGTELF
TGTGCCAGCAGTCCGCCCGCCGGGACAGAATTGTTC
>TRBV6-5|-|TRBJ2-7|once
CASSYSHLNPYEQYF
TGTGCCAGCAGTTACTCACACCTTAATCCCTACGAGCAGTACTTC
>TRBV7-9|TRBD1|TRBJ2-4|-
CASSLRTGDVAMAKNIQYF
TGTGCCAGCAGCTTAAGGACAGGGGATGTTGCTATGGCCAAAAACATTCAGTACTTC
>TRBV18|TRBD1|TRBJ2-7|-
CASSPDRADEQYF
TGTGCCAGCTCTCCCGACAGGGCTGACGAGCAGTACTTC
>TRBV29-1|TRBD2|TRBJ2-2|-
CSAAPSGGNTGELFF
TGCAGCGCAGCCCCTAGCGGGGGTAACACCGGGGAGCTGTTTTTT
>TRBV6-5|-|TRBJ2-2|-
CASSYSGRELFF
TGTGCCAGCAGTTACTCGGGCCGGGAGCTGTTTTTT
>TRBV14|TRBD1|TRBJ1-6|-
CASSTQGAHSPLHF
TGTGCCAGCAGCACCCAGGGGGCACATTCACCCCTCCACTTT
>TRBV5-1|TRBD2|TRBJ2-7|-
CASSLATGLAGDQLSYEQYF
TGCGCCAGCAGCTTGGCTACGGGACTAGCGGGAGACCAGCTCTCCTACGAGCAGTACTTC
>TRBV9|TRBD1|TRBJ1-5|-
CASSPQGTDNQPQHF
TGTGCCAGCAGCCCCCAAGGGACAGATAATCAGCCCCAGCATTTT
>TRBV27|-|TRBJ1-1|-
CASSSAAGGPEAFF
TGTGCCAGCAGTTCTGCAGCGGGGGGACCTGAAGCTTTCTTT
>TRBV7-9|-|TRBJ1-4|few
CASSPGRTNEKLFF
TGTGCCAGCAGTCCTGGGAGGACTAATGAAAAACTGTTTTTT
>TRBV6-5|-|TRBJ2-7|-
CASSQDSSYEQYF
TGTGCCAGCAGCCAAGACAGCTCCTACGAGCAGTACTTC
>TRBV9|-|TRBJ2-1|-
CASSTERGSEQFF
TGTGCCAGCAGCACCGAAAGGGGGTCCGAGCAGTTCTTC
>TRBV11-2|TRBD1|TRBJ2-7|-
CASSAGFTGGITYEQYF
TGTGCCAGCAGCGCGGGATTTACAGGGGGGATAACCTACGAGCAGTACTTC
>TRBV4-1|TRBD1|TRBJ2-2|-
CASSQDFRDRATGELFF
TGCGCCAGCAGCCAAGATTTTCGGGACAGGGCCACCGGGGAGCTGTTTTTT
>TRBV5-1|-|TRBJ1-1|-
CASSFSGNTEAFF
TGCGCCAGCAGCTTCTCCGGGAACACTGAAGCTTTCTTT
>TRBV4-2|TRBD2|TRBJ2-3|-
CASSQDGLAGAPQYF
TGTGCCAGCAGCCAAGATGGGCTAGCGGGAGCCCCGCAGTATTTT
>TRBV2|TRBD2|TRBJ2-1|once
CASLKGGLAGGRAYNEQFF
TGTGCCAGCCTCAAAGGGGGTCTAGCGGGAGGGCGGGCCTACAATGAGCAGTTCTTC
>TRBV5-1|TRBD1|TRBJ1-3|-
CASSPGQGSRNTIYF
TGCGCCAGCAGCCCTGGACAGGGAAGTCGGAACACCATATATTTT
>TRBV15|-|TRBJ2-7|-
CATSSGQYGYEQYF
TGTGCCACCAGCAGCGGACAGTATGGCTACGAGCAGTACTTC
>TRBV5-1|TRBD2|TRBJ2-5|-
CASTPAVLAGSETQYF
TGCGCCAGCACCCCGGCGGTACTAGCGGGATCGGAGACCCAGTACTTC
>TRBV13|TRBD1|TRBJ1-1|-
CASSGRQGRTEAFF
TGTGCCAGCAGCGGGCGACAGGGTCGTACTGAAGCTTTCTTT
>TRBV19|-|TRBJ1-2|-
CASSPGSTREGYTF
TGTGCCAGTAGTCCAGGGTCGACCCGAGAAGGCTACACCTTC
>TRBV29-1|-|TRBJ2-1|once
CSVLTTSSYNEQFF
TGCAGCGTGCTAACTACCAGCTCCTACAATGAGCAGTTCTTC
>TRBV19|TRBD1|TRBJ1-2|-
CASSISLALRQGSYGYTF
TGTGCCAGTAGTATTTCTCTCGCCTTAAGACAGGGAAGTTATGGCTACACCTTC
>TRBV6-6|-|TRBJ1-1|once
CASSYGRPEAFF
TGTGCCAGCAGTTATGGGAGGCCTGAAGCTTTCTTT
>TRBV6-1|TRBD1|TRBJ2-7|-
CASSTGQAGYEQYF
TGTGCCAGCAGCACGGGACAGGCCGGTTACGAGCAGTACTTC
>TRBV5-1|TRBD1|TRBJ1-3|-
CASSMDRGLGNTIYF
TGCGCCAGCAGCATGGACAGGGGGCTCGGAAACACCATATATTTT
>TRBV9|-|TRBJ1-1|-
CASSAGVNTEAFF
TGTGCCAGCAGCGCAGGGGTTAACACTGAAGCTTTCTTT
>TRBV7-8|-|TRBJ2-2|-
CASSPVVLLNTGELFF
TGTGCCAGCAGCCCCGTAGTCCTGTTGAACACCGGGGAGCTGTTTTTT
>TRBV7-2|-|TRBJ1-6|once
CASSPGQPPNSPLHF
TGTGCCAGCAGCCCAGGACAGCCTCCTAATTCACCCCTCCACTTT
>TRBV5-1|TRBD1|TRBJ2-2|-
CASGQGARDTGELFF
TGCGCCAGCGGCCAGGGGGCGCGTGACACCGGGGAGCTGTTTTTT
>TRBV19|-|TRBJ2-6|-
CASTAARGLSGANVLTF
TGTGCCAGTACCGCCGCAAGGGGCCTTTCTGGGGCCAACGTCCTGACTTTC
>TRBV6-1|TRBD1|TRBJ1-5|-
CASSEQGGTLNQPQHF
TGTGCCAGCAGTGAACAGGGGGGAACCCTCAATCAGCCCCAGCATTTT
>TRBV5-1|-|TRBJ2-1|-
CASGSRGGSYNEQFF
TGCGCCAGCGGGTCTAGGGGAGGATCCTACAATGAGCAGTTCTTC
>TRBV6-5|TRBD2|TRBJ2-7|-
CASSLQGGRAGQYF
TGTGCCAGCAGCCTACAGGGCGGGAGGGCCGGGCAGTACTTC
>TRBV27|-|TRBJ1-2|-
CASSPQGQYYGYTF
TGTGCCAGCAGTCCTCAGGGGCAGTACTATGGCTACACCTTC
>TRBV10-3|TRBD1|TRBJ1-1|-
CAISDPKDRANSEAFF
TGTGCCATCAGTGATCCGAAGGACAGGGCAAACTCTGAAGCTTTCTTT
>TRBV27|-|TRBJ1-3|-
CASSLSGGNTIYF
TGTGCCAGCAGTTTATCGGGAGGGAACACCATATATTTT
>TRBV2|-|TRBJ2-1|-
CASSEAIGDNEQFF
TGTGCCAGCAGTGAAGCGATCGGGGACAATGAGCAGTTCTTC
>TRBV4-2|TRBD1|TRBJ1-2|once
CASSQAGTAKIYGYTF
TGTGCCAGCAGCCAAGCCGGGACAGCTAAAATCTATGGCTACACCTTC
>TRBV29-1|-|TRBJ1-1|-
CSVERRRSWTEAFF
TGCAGCGTTGAAAGACGCCGGAGTTGGACTGAAGCTTTCTTT
>TRBV5-1|-|TRBJ2-1|few
CASTSPLENEQFF
TGCGCCAGCACCTCCCCCCTAGAAAATGAGCAGTTCTTC
>TRBV6-5|TRBD1|TRBJ2-5|-
CASRPETGGTETQYF
TGTGCCAGCAGACCCGAAACAGGGGGCACAGAGACCCAGTACTTC
>TRBV25-1|-|TRBJ1-2|-
CASSAQGVSNYGYTF
TGTGCCAGCAGTGCCCAGGGTGTTTCTAACTATGGCTACACCTTC